Each of the 21 T cell receptor beta chains below was sequenced from the same sample in a study of shared clonotypes between healthy human individuals. Method: immunoSEQ multiplex PCR; TCRdb's copy keeps in-frame clones and lacks some. In the table there are 2,500,000 or so clones, around 90% of which are singletons. Sample: naive CD4+ T cells from PBMCs. Indicated subset: CD45RA+ positively selected. The origin of the receptors is a man aged 18 to 29 in good health. Some clones in this sample may be carry-over from other donors' samples.

The gene calls are TRBV19 and TRBJ2-7, with a tentative D call TRBD1 (5 bases). Deletions cut 4 bases from V and 4 bases from J, with 8 bases between. Germline V gene sequence: CDR1 LNHDA, CDR2 SQIVND (reference sequence). This CDR3 is 12 amino acids long. CDR3 DNA sequence: TGTGCCAGTAGTAGGACACCTTACGAGCAGTACTTC. As protein: CASSRTPYEQYF.

The chain combines TRBV9 with TRBJ2-7, with D possibly being TRBD2 (6 bases). Germline V CDR1 and CDR2: SGDLS, YYNGEE. Trimming pared 0 bases from V and 5 bases from J, leaving 15 bases between. The CDR3 is made up of 15 amino acids. The CDR3 nucleotides read TGTGCCAGCAGCGTAGCTGGCCAGCGGAGGGACGAGCAGTACTTC. As protein: CASSVAGQRRDEQYF.

In the case of this clone: Other DNA sequences of this sample code for an identical CDR3. The V and J genes are TRBV7-8 and TRBJ2-5; no firm D call. The V gene lost 4 bases and the J gene lost 1 base, with 7 bases spanning the gap. From germline, CDR1 is SGHVS and CDR2 FQNEAQ. This CDR3 has 13 amino acids. As DNA, the CDR3 is TGTGCCAGCAGCTCCGGACCCCAAGAGACCCAGTACTTC. Its translation: CASSSGPQETQYF.

The genes are TRBV7-3 and TRBJ1-2; 7 bases align to TRBD1. With 3 bases clipped from V and 3 bases from J, the junction kept 1 base outside the gene matches. This CDR3 comprises 13 residues. Germline CDR1 SGHTA, CDR2 FQGTGA. CDR3 region: CASSFDRDYGYTF. The DNA of the CDR3 is TGTGCCAGCAGCTTTGACAGGGACTATGGCTACACCTTC.

This sequence joins TRBV29-1 and TRBJ2-3; D is undetermined. Germline V gives CDR1 SQVTM, CDR2 ANQGSEA. CDR3 length: 14 amino acids. The germline V and J ends were trimmed by 4 bases and 3 bases, with 14 bases remaining between them. DNA for the CDR3: TGCAGCGTTGCGACGGGCCAGACAACAGATACGCAGTATTTT. Its translation is CSVATGQTTDTQYF.

This clone was observed a few times. In DNA, the CDR3 is TGTGCCAGCAGTTCTCCGGGAACCTACACTGAAGCTTTCTTT. Its protein product is CASSSPGTYTEAFF. The rearrangement links TRBV28 to TRBJ1-1, with D uncertain. The ends were cut back, 4 bases at V and 3 bases at J, with 12 bases in the middle. Germline lookup yields CDR1 MDHEN and CDR2 SYDVKM. CDR3 length equals 14 residues.

The chain employs TRBV7-9 and TRBJ2-1; a weak D match, TRBD2 (7 bases). Germline V gene data show CDR1 as SEHNR and CDR2 as FQNEAQ (reference sequence). This CDR3 contains 14 residues. DNA of the CDR3: TGTCTTGCGGGGGCGGGCGATGCCTACAATGAGCAGTTCTTC. Protein: CLAGAGDAYNEQFF.

The V and J genes are TRBV5-1 and TRBJ2-3, with 10 bases aligning to TRBD1. CDR1 is SGHRS and CDR2 is YFSETQ in the germline V gene. The CDR3 has 16 residues. Unmatched junction bases numbered 8, after V lost 2 bases and J lost 5 bases. The chain's CDR3 is CASSFSRQGAGDTQYF. DNA for the CDR3: TGCGCCAGCAGCTTCTCTAGACAGGGGGCAGGAGATACGCAGTATTTT.

The chain combines TRBV5-4 with TRBJ1-3; D uncertain. With 0 bases removed from V and 3 bases from J, the gap between germline ends came to 10 bases. Germline lookup yields CDR1 SGHNT and CDR2 YYREEE (reference sequence). The CDR3 is made up of 15 amino acids. The CDR3 sequence is CASSLDSVGGNTIYF. In DNA, the CDR3 is TGTGCCAGCAGCTTGGACTCAGTGGGTGGAAACACCATATATTTT.

The chain uses TRBV5-1 and TRBJ1-1, with a possible D match to TRBD1 (6 bases). From germline, CDR1 is SGHRS and CDR2 YFSETQ. Deletions cut 5 bases from V and 7 bases from J, with 18 bases between. CDR3 length equals 14 residues. The CDR3 nucleotides are TGCGCCAGCAGACCCCTCCCAGGGGAGGTTGAAGCTTTCTTT. Its translation: CASRPLPGEVEAFF.

The chain has TRBV6-1 and TRBJ1-6; no firm D call. The germline CDR1 and CDR2 sequences are MNHNS and SASEGT. V was clipped by 8 bases and J by 9 bases, with 14 bases between them. The CDR3 extends over 13 amino acids. CDR3 nucleotide sequence: TGTGCCAGCTCGTTAGAAGATGGTTCACCCCTCCACTTT. This translates into CASSLEDGSPLHF.

The gene calls are TRBV27 and TRBJ2-7, with D hard to call. The CDR3 has 12 amino acids. Per the germline V gene, CDR1 is MNHEY and CDR2 is SMNVEV (reference sequence). Between the trimmed V and J ends, which lost 2 bases and 5 bases, there was a span of 7 bases. The CDR3 loop reads CASSLMYNEQYF. The CDR3 DNA follows: TGTGCCAGCAGTTTAATGTACAACGAGCAGTACTTC.

This chain connects TRBV5-4 to TRBJ2-1; D is undetermined. There are 15 residues in the CDR3. CDR1 SGHNT and CDR2 YYREEE come from the germline V gene (reference sequence). Trimming shortened V by 0 bases and J by 7 bases, and 14 bases separated the two germline ends. CDR3 sequence (DNA): TGTGCCAGCAGCTTGGTCAACAGCATTAGGAATGAGCAGTTCTTC. Protein sequence: CASSLVNSIRNEQFF.

This clone appeared a single time. The V gene is TRBV11-2, the J gene TRBJ2-7; no firm D call. The CDR3 runs to 13 residues. Germline assignment: CDR1 SGHAT and CDR2 FQNNGV. V lost 5 bases to trimming and J lost 1 base, with 9 bases between them. The DNA for the CDR3 is TGTGCCAGCAGCATGGCAGGTTCCTACGAGCAGTACTTC. Residues: CASSMAGSYEQYF. The whole variable domain, filled in from reference TRBV11-2 and TRBJ2-7, reads EAGVAQSPRYKIIEKRQSVAFWCNPISGHATLYWYQQILGQGPKLLIQFQNNGVVDDSQLPKDRFSAERLKGVDSTLKIQPAKLEDSAVYLCASSMAGSYEQYFGPGTRLTVT.

The chain employs TRBV4-1 and TRBJ2-6, with no clear D. Deletions cut 1 base from V and 4 bases from J, with 11 bases between. This CDR3 spans 16 amino acids. CDR1 MGHRA and CDR2 YSYEKL come from the germline V gene. Here the CDR3 reads CASSQGVAAGANVLTF. As DNA, the CDR3 is TGCGCCAGCAGCCAAGGGGTTGCGGCAGGGGCCAACGTCCTGACTTTC.

The chain carries TRBV2 and TRBJ2-2; 8 nucleotides line up with TRBD1. The CDR3 runs 15 residues. Germline V gives CDR1 SNHLY, CDR2 FYNNEI. With V trimmed by 6 bases and J by 4 bases, 7 bases remained unmatched. The CDR3 nucleotides read TGTGCCAGCAGAAGGGGACAGGAGTTCACCGGGGAGCTGTTTTTT. Protein product: CASRRGQEFTGELFF.

V and J are TRBV1 and TRBJ2-1; the table's D call of TRBD2 was not tested on the DNA. TRBV1 is classified as a pseudogene. The CDR3 covers 15 residues. For the CDR3, the DNA is TGCACCAGCAGGGAACCGGGACTAGACTCGAATGAGCAGTTCTTC. This encodes CTSREPGLDSNEQFF.

The rearrangement links TRBV28 to TRBJ1-1, with D uncertain. CDR1 is MDHEN and CDR2 is SYDVKM in the germline V gene. V was pared by 2 bases and J by 1 base, with 14 bases between. The CDR3 loop spans 16 amino acids. The DNA for the CDR3 is TGTGCCAGCAGTTTACGTCCCGGAACCGGGAACACTGAAGCTTTCTTT. This gives the protein CASSLRPGTGNTEAFF.

The rearrangement joins TRBV7-8 to TRBJ1-4; the D is unclear. In germline, CDR1 is SGHVS, CDR2 FQNEAQ. The CDR3 extends over 13 amino acids. V lost 1 base, J lost 3 bases, and 3 bases lay in between. Here the CDR3 DNA reads TGTGCCAGCAGCTTAGGTGCTAATGAAAAACTGTTTTTT. This sequence encodes CASSLGANEKLFF.

The chain joins TRBV7-2 to TRBJ1-2, with 7 bases aligning to TRBD1. Trimming at V came to 2 bases and at J to 1 base, leaving 7 bases not matched to a gene. The CDR3 is 16 residues long. The germline V gene has CDR1 SGHTA and CDR2 FQGNSA. CDR3 nucleotides: TGTGCCAGCAGCTTAAATCGGGACAGCTATAACTATGGCTACACCTTC. The encoded protein is CASSLNRDSYNYGYTF.

The chain has TRBV29-1 and TRBJ2-7, with 10 bases identical to TRBD1. Germline trimming cut 4 bases from V and 0 bases from J; bases unmatched to any gene: 3. The CDR3 length is 14 residues. CDR1 SQVTM and CDR2 ANQGSEA come from the germline V gene. The CDR3 sequence: CSVVGQGLSYEQYF. CDR3 in DNA: TGCAGCGTTGTGGGACAGGGGCTCTCCTACGAGCAGTACTTC.